The T cell receptor beta chain described here comes from a study of blood T cell repertoires in COVID-19. In the original workflow: Nucleated cell number was recorded as an estimate derived from reference gene primer amplification. Libraries were prepared by immunoSEQ multiplex PCR; TCRdb keeps only in-frame clonotypes and omits some of them. V and J calls plus clone size are reproduced from that table; the DNA served to infer D and trimming. The repertoire holds approximately 160,000 clones, with roughly nine tenths as singletons. The germline CDR1 and CDR2 sequences are SEHNR and FQNEAQ (reference sequence). This CDR3 has 15 residues. V gave up 5 bases and J gave up 0 bases; unmatched junction bases: 6.

J is TRBJ2-7 and V is TRBV7-9; TRBD2 matches 8 bases. Sequencing used peripheral blood. This clonotype was obtained from a woman aged 65 to 85 with acute or convalescent COVID-19. The CDR3 DNA reads as TGTGCCAGCAGCCTAACTAGCGGTAGCTCCTACGAGCAGTACTTC. Protein: CASSLTSGSSYEQYF.